This T cell receptor beta chain came from a study of shared clonotypes between healthy human individuals. From germline, CDR1 is GTSNPN and CDR2 SVGIG (reference sequence). This CDR3 region has 16 residues. V was pared by 7 bases and J by 1 base, with 13 bases of the junction left unmatched. Study donors comprised healthy, HIV-negative adults devoid of recent acute infection or vaccination. Sequencing was performed on unsorted PBMC DNA using ten immunoSEQ deep assay plates. Assay: immunoSEQ multiplex PCR; the TCRdb copy retains only in-frame clones and omits some. Among fewer than 550,000 clones listed, almost 80% were seen once. Ten or more counts support this clone.

The chain couples TRBV30 to TRBJ1-1; TRBD1 aligns across 9 bases. The clonotype comes from a woman aged 40 to 50 in good health. Some clones in this sample may be carry-over from other donors' samples. The source material was PBMCs. CDR3 bases: TGTGCCTACATAGTCCCGGGACAGGGATCGAACACTGAAGCTTTCTTT. Amino acids: CAYIVPGQGSNTEAFF.